This TCR beta chain stems from a study of blood T cell repertoires in COVID-19. In the study overall: Cohort 3 donors were reported recovered after two negative PCRs, clearance, or symptom resolution. Sources were T cells, B-cell-depleted T cells, or PBMCs; the material itself was cDNA or gDNA.

Authors' analysis steps: Using reference gene primer amplification, nucleated cell counts were estimated. Libraries were prepared by immunoSEQ multiplex PCR; TCRdb keeps only in-frame clonotypes and omits some of them. V, J and clone size reflect that table, while D and trimming were determined from the DNA. The table lists 400,000 or so clones, more than 75% of them singletons. The material sequenced was PBMCs or T cells enriched from blood (not recorded which). The sequence came from a middle-aged man in a cohort exposed to, infected with or recovered from COVID-19 (not recorded which).

CDR3 coding DNA: TGTGCCAGTAGACCCCAGCCCGGAGCCTATGGCTACACCTTC. This encodes CASRPQPGAYGYTF. The rearrangement uses TRBV19 and TRBJ1-2; D uncertain. Germline-derived CDR1 and CDR2 are LNHDA and SQIVND (reference sequence). V was shortened by 6 bases and J by 4 bases, with 15 bases between the two germline ends. This CDR3 spans 14 amino acids. Combining the CDR3 with reference TRBV19 and TRBJ1-2 gives the whole variable domain DGGITQSPKYLFRKEGQNVTLSCEQNLNHDAMYWYRQDPGQGLRLIYYSQIVNDFQKGDIAEGYSVSREKKESFPLTVTSAQKNPTAFYLCASRPQPGAYGYTFGSGTRLTVV.